Below are 18 T cell receptor beta chains sequenced from a single sample in a study of OX40 agonist ivuxolimab in advanced cancers. Sequencing used immunoSEQ multiplex PCR; TCRdb keeps in-frame clones, though not all of them. The table shows about 57,000 clones, with over 80% occurring only once. The sequenced sample was CD4+ or CD8+ T cells sorted from blood, obtained in a trial of the OX40 agonist ivuxolimab. The receptors shown here come from an adult with an advanced solid tumor such as melanoma, head and neck, liver or kidney cancer.

The chain employs TRBV6-6 and TRBJ2-1, with 10 bases aligning to TRBD2. CDR1 and CDR2 (germline): MNHNY, SVGAGI (reference sequence). This CDR3 has 15 amino acids. The trim removed 6 bases at V and 5 bases at J, leaving 7 bases unmatched. The CDR3, as DNA: TGTGCCAGCAGCGAACTCGGACTAGCGGACAATGAGCAGTTCTTC. Protein: CASSELGLADNEQFF.

V gene TRBV10-3 combines with J gene TRBJ1-1, with D perhaps TRBD1 (5 bases). V dropped 1 base and J dropped 1 base, with 10 bases sitting between them. The germline V gene encodes CDR1 ENHRY and CDR2 SYGVKD. The CDR3 runs to 15 residues. The CDR3 bases are TGTGCCATCAGTGAGTACGGGGGTGCGAACACTGAAGCTTTCTTT. It specifies CAISEYGGANTEAFF.

V is TRBV4-3 and J is TRBJ1-1; TRBD1 agrees at 10 bases. Per the germline V gene, CDR1 is LGHNA and CDR2 is YSLEER. Trimming removed 4 bases from V and 4 bases from J; junction bases left unmatched: 9. There are 16 residues in the CDR3. In DNA form, the CDR3 reads TGCGCCAGCAGCCCTCATGAGGGACAGGGGTCCACTGAAGCTTTCTTT. Translated: CASSPHEGQGSTEAFF.

The rearrangement joins TRBV18 to TRBJ1-4, with TRBD1 identical over 8 bases. The germline gives CDR1 KGHSH, CDR2 LQKENI. Losses at the gene ends were 3 bases for V and 8 bases for J; bases not matched to a gene: 5. CDR3 length: 14 amino acids. CDR3 DNA sequence: TGTGCCAGCTCACCCCAGGGGGCTGGGGAAAAACTGTTTTTT. Protein: CASSPQGAGEKLFF. Looking up the rest from reference TRBV18 and TRBJ1-4 gives the full variable domain: NAGVMQNPRHLVRRRGQEARLRCSPMKGHSHVYWYRQLPEEGLKFMVYLQKENIIDESGMPKERFSAEFPKEGPSILRIQQVVRGDSAAYFCASSPQGAGEKLFFGSGTQLSVL.

CDR3: CASSLGLAGQETQYF. As DNA, the CDR3 is TGTGCCAGCAGCTTAGGTCTAGCGGGCCAGGAGACCCAGTACTTC. V gene TRBV7-9 combines with J gene TRBJ2-5; the match to TRBD2 covers 8 bases. The CDR3 covers 15 residues. J was trimmed by 5 bases and V by 1 base; bases with no gene match: 6. The germline V gene encodes CDR1 SEHNR and CDR2 FQNEAQ (reference sequence).

The V gene is TRBV7-8, the J gene TRBJ1-5; D possibly corresponds to TRBD1 (5 bases). The CDR3 runs 15 residues. V dropped 7 bases and J dropped 2 bases, with 15 bases sitting between them. Per germline, CDR1 SGHVS and CDR2 FQNEAQ. The CDR3 bases are TGTGCCAGCACCCGGGAAGGGACCGGCAATCAGCCCCAGCATTTT. Amino acids: CASTREGTGNQPQHF. Filled out from reference TRBV7-8 and TRBJ1-5, the complete variable domain reads GAGVSQSPRYKVAKRGQDVALRCDPISGHVSLFWYQQALGQGPEFLTYFQNEAQLDKSGLPSDRFFAERPEGSVSTLKIQRTQQEDSAVYLCASTREGTGNQPQHFGDGTRLSIL.

The V gene is TRBV30, the J gene TRBJ1-6; 7 bases fit TRBD1. The CDR3 sequence is 12 residues long. CDR1 and CDR2 from the germline V gene are GTSNPN and SVGIG (reference sequence). With V trimmed by 4 bases and J by 9 bases, 3 bases remained unmatched. CDR3 in amino acids: CAWNRQGSPLHF. For the CDR3, the DNA is TGTGCCTGGAACAGACAGGGTTCACCCCTCCACTTT.

This chain links TRBV10-3 with TRBJ2-2, with 8 nucleotides matching TRBD1. This CDR3 spans 14 amino acids. Trimming took 4 bases from V and 7 from J; bases not matched to a gene: 5. Germline V lookup: CDR1 ENHRY, CDR2 SYGVKD. The CDR3 coding sequence is TGTGCCATCAGTGGGCAGGGGGCAATCGGGGAGCTGTTTTTT. Translated, it gives CAISGQGAIGELFF.

This clone was seen a single time. The same CDR3 also results from other DNA sequences found in this sample. This CDR3 reads CASSSQGDGYTF. CDR3 sequence (DNA): TGTGCCAGCAGCTCACAGGGGGACGGCTACACCTTC. The chain carries TRBV11-3 and TRBJ1-2, with TRBD1 matching over 8 bases. Germline V gene lookup returns CDR1 SGHNT and CDR2 YENEEA. The CDR3 covers 12 residues. V lost 4 bases, J lost 8 bases, and 3 bases stayed unmatched.

The chain is built from TRBV28 and TRBJ2-1; TRBD2 aligns across 11 bases. V gave up 8 bases and J gave up 7 bases; unmatched junction bases: 7. The CDR3 is 14 residues long. Germline V CDR1 and CDR2: MDHEN, SYDVKM. The CDR3 loop is CASRLAGGKNEQFF. CDR3 bases: TGTGCCAGCCGGCTAGCGGGAGGTAAAAATGAGCAGTTCTTC.

V gene TRBV6-1 combines with J gene TRBJ1-2; D not certain. Germline V CDR1 and CDR2: MNHNS, SASEGT. V was pared by 2 bases and J by 4 bases, with 14 bases between. The CDR3 totals 15 residues. The DNA of the CDR3 is TGTGCCAGCAGTGAACGGGCAGGACCAATCTATGGCTACACCTTC. Encoded protein: CASSERAGPIYGYTF.

The chain links TRBV6-5 to TRBJ2-7; no firm D call. Trimming took off 8 bases at V and 0 bases at J, with 8 bases between the two ends. The CDR3 extends over 12 amino acids. Germline-derived CDR1 and CDR2 are MNHEY and SVGAGI. The CDR3 spells CASQGSSYEQYF. The CDR3 DNA reads TGTGCCAGCCAAGGTAGCTCCTACGAGCAGTACTTC.

V gene TRBV5-5 combines with J gene TRBJ2-4; D is perhaps TRBD2 (5 bases). The CDR3 runs to 13 residues. Germline lookup yields CDR1 SGHKS and CDR2 YYEKEE (reference sequence). Trimming stripped 1 base from V and 7 bases from J, with 9 bases between. As DNA, the CDR3 is TGTGCCAGCAGCTTGACCGGGGAGAACATTCAGTACTTC. Amino acid sequence: CASSLTGENIQYF.

The chain employs TRBV4-1 and TRBJ2-3; a weak D match, TRBD2 (6 bases). V was shortened by 2 bases and J by 2 bases, with 23 bases between the two germline ends. The CDR3 runs to 19 residues. Germline values: CDR1 MGHRA, CDR2 YSYEKL. CDR3: CASSQRDLGGAGYTDTQYF. The CDR3 coding sequence is TGCGCCAGCAGCCAAAGGGATCTCGGAGGGGCCGGATACACAGATACGCAGTATTTT.

V usage is TRBV5-1 and J usage is TRBJ2-3, with a possible D match to TRBD1 (5 bases). V gave up 0 bases and J gave up 0 bases, with 11 bases separating them. Germline assignment: CDR1 SGHRS and CDR2 YFSETQ. CDR3 length: 16 amino acids. The CDR3 DNA follows: TGCGCCAGCAGCTTGGAAGGCAGGGCTAGCACAGATACGCAGTATTTT. It is translated as CASSLEGRASTDTQYF.

This clone was picked up one time. The chain uses TRBV7-9 and TRBJ2-7; 12 bases are a match to TRBD2. The CDR3 runs 17 residues. V trimming: 1 base; J trimming: 1 base; junction bases outside the gene matches: 5. Germline CDR1 reads SEHNR; CDR2 reads FQNEAQ (reference sequence). The CDR3: CASSLGTTSGGSYEQYF. DNA for the CDR3: TGTGCCAGCAGCTTAGGTACGACTAGCGGGGGTTCCTACGAGCAGTACTTC.

This clone has just one count. The chain links TRBV4-2 to TRBJ1-1; D unclear. In germline, CDR1 is LGHNA, CDR2 YNFKEQ. The CDR3 runs 14 residues. The germline V and J ends were trimmed by 0 bases and 4 bases, with 9 bases remaining between them. CDR3 nucleotide sequence: TGTGCCAGCAGCCAAGAGGTAGGACCCACTGAAGCTTTCTTT. Translation gives CASSQEVGPTEAFF.

In the case of this clone: A read error may account for a junction end that differs from germline. J is TRBJ1-2 and V is TRBV9, with D possibly TRBD1 on 6 matching bases. The CDR3 spans 13 residues. Germline V gives CDR1 SGDLS, CDR2 YYNGEE. The CDR3 nucleotides are TGTGCCAGCAGCGACAGACAGGCTTATGGCTTGGCCTTC. Its translation: CASSDRQAYGLAF.